These 10 T cell receptor beta chains share one sample of origin, sequenced in a study of CD4 and CD8 cells across lung adenocarcinoma regions. TCRdb reprocessed the PCR reads with MiXCR, giving one entry per CDR3 protein. The data show about 20,000 distinct CDR3 sequences, under 60% seen once. Input material: CD8+ T cells from the center of a lung tumor. The origin of the receptors is a female donor with lung adenocarcinoma. The CD4 and CD8 labels of this study may be unreliable.

The rearrangement links TRBV11-2 to TRBJ2-3; 9 positions match TRBD2. Germline loops: CDR1 SGHAT, CDR2 FQNNGV. The length of the CDR3 is 18 residues. Unmatched junction bases numbered 19, after V lost 3 bases and J lost 9 bases. The CDR3 spells CASSFLWREGVSTGTQYF. The DNA of the CDR3 is TGTGCCAGCAGCTTCCTGTGGCGGGAGGGCGTTAGCACAGGGACGCAGTATTTT. Combining the CDR3 with reference TRBV11-2 and TRBJ2-3 gives the whole variable domain EAGVAQSPRYKIIEKRQSVAFWCNPISGHATLYWYQQILGQGPKLLIQFQNNGVVDDSQLPKDRFSAERLKGVDSTLKIQPAKLEDSAVYLCASSFLWREGVSTGTQYFGPGTRLTVL.

V usage is TRBV6-5 and J usage is TRBJ2-5, with 7 positions matching TRBD1. The J call may be wrong; the DNA end is better matched by TRBJ2-7. Germline V gene lookup returns CDR1 MNHEY and CDR2 SVGAGI. This CDR3 region has 16 residues. Written as DNA, the CDR3 is TGTGCCAGCAGTTCCCCGGGACAGAGCATCCCCTACGAGCAGTACTTC. This codes for CASSSPGQSIPYEQYF.

The V call is TRBV6-1, the J call TRBJ2-1, with 8 bases that match TRBD1. The end of the DNA aligns better with TRBJ2-7, so the J call may be wrong. Germline-derived CDR1 and CDR2 are MNHNS and SASEGT. The CDR3 extends over 14 amino acids. The CDR3 sequence: CASTLTGAAYEQYF. CDR3 bases: TGTGCCAGCACCTTGACAGGGGCGGCCTACGAGCAGTACTTC.

The rearrangement links TRBV12-3 or TRBV12-4 to TRBJ2-3; 12 bases fit TRBD2. V shed 3 bases and J 12 bases; nucleotides not matched to a gene: 4. The CDR3 spans 13 residues. CDR3 sequence reads: CASSLGTSGPQYF. DNA for the CDR3: TGTGCCAGCAGTTTGGGGACTAGCGGGCCCCAGTATTTT.

The CDR3 sequence: CASRRLPGLAGEEQFF. The CDR3 DNA reads TGTGCCAGTCGCCGACTTCCGGGACTAGCGGGGGAGGAGCAGTTCTTC. The chain carries TRBV7-8 and TRBJ2-1; 14 bases agree with TRBD2. The CDR3 is made up of 16 amino acids. The germline V gene has CDR1 SGHVS and CDR2 FQNEAQ. V dropped 9 bases and J dropped 10; count of bases not matched to a gene: 14.

This clonotype has just one count. Since the CDR3 does not end with the conserved phenylalanine or tryptophan, this likely comes from a read error. The DNA is left out, because the CDR3 cannot be placed on it with certainty; the CDR3 is given as TCRdb lists it. The rearrangement joins TRBV7-8 to TRBJ2-1; the table assigns TRBD1, which was not confirmed against the DNA. CDR1 SGHVS and CDR2 FQNEAQ come from the germline V gene. Counting both end residues, the CDR3 totals 8 amino acids. CDR3: CASSLGAG.

Points on this clonotype: At one end, the junction sequence differs from germline, possibly due to a read error. The chain combines TRBV10-1 with TRBJ2-5; possible D gene TRBD2, 5 bases. There are 14 residues in the CDR3. CDR1 is WNHNN, CDR2 SYGVQD, per germline (reference sequence). CDR3 coding DNA: TGCGCGGGCAGTGAGGGCCTAGAGGAAGAGACGCAGTACTTT. Residues: CAGSEGLEEETQYF.

The chain has TRBV6-1 and TRBJ2-1, with D uncertain. Trimming removed 8 bases at V and 0 bases at J, with 11 bases between. Germline CDR1 is MNHNS and CDR2 is SASEGT. The CDR3 is 14 residues long. The DNA of the CDR3 is TGTGCCAGCCTCAGAGGTTACTCCTACAATGAGCAGTTCTTC. It yields the protein CASLRGYSYNEQFF.

The rearrangement joins TRBV7-3 to TRBJ2-1; 11 bases align to TRBD2. Germline CDR1 SGHTA, CDR2 FQGTGA. The CDR3 contains 15 residues. The junction had 4 bases not matched to a gene; V was cut back by 3 bases and J by 6 bases. The CDR3 coding sequence is TGTGCCAGCAGCTTCACTAGCGGGAGTATCAATGAGCAGTTCTTC. It yields the protein CASSFTSGSINEQFF.

Regarding this clonotype: A single base separates this from a much larger clone, so it may be a read error. The CDR3 end shows no conserved phenylalanine or tryptophan, and so a read error is likely. V and J are TRBV12-3 or TRBV12-4 and TRBJ2-4; D is uncertain. The CDR3 runs to 13 residues. V was shortened by 6 bases and J by 1 base, with 7 bases between the two germline ends. The CDR3 region has the DNA TGTGCCAGCAGCTCTCCGGCCAAAAACATTCAGTACCTC. Protein: CASSSPAKNIQYL.